This entry describes one TCR beta chain. The sample comes from a study of blood T cell repertoires in COVID-19. Study background: From T cells, B-cell-depleted T cells, or PBMCs came the material, which was cDNA or gDNA.

J gave up 5 bases and V 5 bases, and 10 bases lay outside the gene matches. The CDR3 extends over 17 amino acids. Germline lookup yields CDR1 MDHEN and CDR2 SYDVKM. Data came from immunoSEQ multiplex PCR; TCRdb stores just in-frame clones and leaves some out. The sample comprises approximately 150,000 clones, around 84% of which are singletons, and roughly a fifth rests with the top ten. This TCR came from a woman of 80 years or more with acute or convalescent COVID-19. V and J are TRBV28 and TRBJ2-2, with TRBD2 matching 11 bases. The sample was peripheral blood. The DNA for the CDR3 is TGTGCCAGCAGTCTGATAGCGGGAGGGCCAGATACCGGGGAGCTGTTTTTT. Translating it yields CASSLIAGGPDTGELFF.